This TCR beta chain was sequenced in a study of identical twins. This clonotype has ten or more counts. From the 5' RACE reads, TCRdb called clonotypes with MiXCR, one entry per CDR3 protein. Of a few hundred thousand distinct CDR3 sequences listed, more than 9% are singletons. This CDR3 comprises 13 residues. From germline, CDR1 is SNHLY and CDR2 FYNNEI. Trimming cost V 8 bases and J 3 bases; bases outside gene matches: 3. These data are also associated with another study on yellow fever vaccine responses in identical twins.

The specimen was PBMCs. The clonotype comes from a woman aged 18-35 years in good health. J is TRBJ2-3 and V is TRBV2; 9 bases align to TRBD2. The CDR3 nucleotides read TGTGCCAGCCGGCGGGAGGGGACAGATACGCAGTATTTT. Encoded protein: CASRREGTDTQYF.